This T cell receptor (beta chain) was recorded in a study of T cells in pancreatic ductal adenocarcinoma. No neoadjuvant therapy was given to the selected pancreatic ductal adenocarcinoma patients before their surgery. The CDR3 consists of 14 residues. V lost 2 bases to trimming and J lost 5 bases; unmatched junction nucleotides: 3. Per the germline V gene, CDR1 is SGHNT and CDR2 is YYREEE (reference sequence). Comment on this clone: The antigen remains undetermined.

Notes on the study in general: Blood clonality (roughly 0.072) did not differ significantly from tumor (about 0.12). Blood had more productive templates and 8 to 9.5-fold more unique clonotypes than tumor.

The protocol was immunoSEQ multiplex PCR, while the TCRdb copy is restricted to in-frame clones and leaves out a portion. Of approximately 97,000 clones in the sample, around 96% were seen once. This sequence originates from a human donor with pancreatic ductal adenocarcinoma. The chain couples TRBV5-4 to TRBJ2-1; 8 bases are shared with TRBD2. Sequenced: PBMCs. The CDR3 DNA follows: TGTGCCAGCAGCTTCCCGGGACTAGACAATGAGCAGTTCTTC. Protein: CASSFPGLDNEQFF.